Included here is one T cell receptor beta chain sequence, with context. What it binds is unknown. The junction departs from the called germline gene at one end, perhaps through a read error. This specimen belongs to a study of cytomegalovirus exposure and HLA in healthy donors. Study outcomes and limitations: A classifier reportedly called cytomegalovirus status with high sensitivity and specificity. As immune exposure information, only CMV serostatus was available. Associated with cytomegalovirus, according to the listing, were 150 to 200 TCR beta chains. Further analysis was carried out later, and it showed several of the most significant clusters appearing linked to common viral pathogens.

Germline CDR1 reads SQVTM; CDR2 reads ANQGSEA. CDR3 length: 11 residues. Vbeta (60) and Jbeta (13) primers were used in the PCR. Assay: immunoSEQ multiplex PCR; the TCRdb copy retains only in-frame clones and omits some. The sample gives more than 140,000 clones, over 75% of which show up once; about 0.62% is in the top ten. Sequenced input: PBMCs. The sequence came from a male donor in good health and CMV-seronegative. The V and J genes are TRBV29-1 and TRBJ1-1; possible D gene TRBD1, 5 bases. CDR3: CSAEGTFEAFF. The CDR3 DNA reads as TGCAGCGCTGAAGGGACTTTCGAAGCTTTCTTT.